The clone carrying this T cell receptor beta chain was recorded a few times. Gene names and germline refer to mouse. The sequence runs out 4 residues before the end of the CDR3; the remainder is reconstructed from the germline J gene. Within the sample, other DNA sequences also encode this same CDR3. Germline V gene data show CDR1 as FNHDT and CDR2 as SITEND (reference sequence). V was cut by 4 bases and J by 2 bases, with 8 bases left in between. This CDR3 is 13 amino acids long. The authors sorted pooled cutaneous lymph node cells using CD4, CD8alpha, NKG2D, NKG2ACE and other markers. Once RNA had been extracted, it was reverse transcribed into cDNA to act as the sequencing template. Produced via immunoSEQ multiplex PCR; TCRdb's table is partial and in-frame only. Listed for the sample are more than 250,000 clones, none seen a single time. The sample comes from a study of CD8+ T cells in alopecia areata.

Sequenced material: CD4+ T cells sorted from a lymph node. The sequence came from a C3H/HeJ mouse with alopecia areata. The strain's MHC: H2-k. V usage is TRBV19 and J usage is TRBJ2-5; a weak D match, TRBD1 (6 bases). The CDR3 sequence is CASSSRGQDTQYF. CDR3 bases read: TGTGCCAGCAGTTCCAGGGGCCAAGAC.